These 3 T cell receptor beta chains came from one sample sequenced in a study of OX40 agonist ivuxolimab in advanced cancers. The table came from immunoSEQ multiplex PCR; TCRdb's copy has only in-frame clones and leaves some out. Here the sample spans more than 55,000 clones, more than 80% being singletons. The material was CD4+ or CD8+ T cells sorted from blood, obtained in a trial of the OX40 agonist ivuxolimab. All receptors come from an adult with an advanced solid tumor such as melanoma, head and neck, liver or kidney cancer.

This chain links TRBV9 with TRBJ1-6, with TRBD1 identical over 8 bases. Trimming at V came to 4 bases and at J to 10 bases, leaving 10 bases not matched to a gene. This CDR3 has 15 amino acids. Germline V gene data show CDR1 as SGDLS and CDR2 as YYNGEE. CDR3 protein: CASSPYGQGESPLHF. The CDR3 nucleotides read TGTGCCAGCAGCCCTTACGGACAGGGAGAATCACCCCTCCACTTT.

The chain links TRBV5-1 to TRBJ2-4, with TRBD1 matching over 8 bases. This CDR3 is 13 amino acids long. V was pared by 4 bases and J by 9 bases, with 6 bases of the junction left unmatched. CDR1 and CDR2 (germline): SGHRS, YFSETQ. CDR3: CASSPGQGSIQYF. Here the CDR3 DNA reads TGCGCCAGCAGCCCCGGACAGGGCAGCATTCAGTACTTC. Complete variable domain (other parts from reference TRBV5-1 and TRBJ2-4): KAGVTQTPRYLIKTRGQQVTLSCSPISGHRSVSWYQQTPGQGLQFLFEYFSETQRNKGNFPGRFSGRQFSNSRSEMNVSTLELGDSALYLCASSPGQGSIQYFGAGTRLSVL.

V and J are TRBV5-5 and TRBJ2-7; either TRBD1 or TRBD2 may fit D (5 bases each). Germline V gives CDR1 SGHKS, CDR2 YYEKEE (reference sequence). V lost 4 bases to trimming and J lost 4 bases, with 15 bases between them. The CDR3 totals 14 residues. The CDR3 here is CASSDTGTRYEQYF. Here the CDR3 DNA reads TGTGCCAGCAGCGATACGGGGACCAGATACGAGCAGTACTTC.